This section outlines one T cell receptor beta chain sequence together with its context. This receptor's antigen is unknown. Qualities for individual bases were not recorded, and no much larger clone is one base off. This sample stems from a study of control samples from healthy donors and cancer patients (dated by TCRdb to the early 2020s). Per the germline V gene, SGHVS is the CDR1 and FQNEAQ is the CDR2. V gives up 5 bases and J gives up 4 bases, and the segment between their germline ends measures 19 bases. Inclusive of the bounding cysteine and phenylalanine, the CDR3 is 16 residues long. Of all the DNA, just the CDR3 is kept, 48 bases in frame from base 1. Library prep was done by the immunoSEQ multiplex PCR assay. TCRdb carries this immuneACCESS record with in-frame sequences only. Its versions omit some clonotypes, under half of them owing to an unresolved V gene in the studies checked, with the rest unexplained. The sample records around 110,000 clones, around 91% of which are singletons. Approximately 1.1% of the sample is in the top ten clones.

The sequencing input was PBMCs. Here the chain combines TRBV7-8 and TRBJ2-3, with the identity of the D gene unclear. The sequence was obtained from a woman in her forties or fifties with colorectal cancer. The DNA sequence reads TGTGCCAGCAGCGAACTTCCGCGGAGAGTTGCAGATACGCAGTATTTT. Translated, this gives CASSELPRRVADTQYF. The CDR3 plus the reference TRBV7-8 and TRBJ2-3 genes for the other parts give the full variable domain: GAGVSQSPRYKVAKRGQDVALRCDPISGHVSLFWYQQALGQGPEFLTYFQNEAQLDKSGLPSDRFFAERPEGSVSTLKIQRTQQEDSAVYLCASSELPRRVADTQYFGPGTRLTVL.